Presented here are 5 T cell receptor beta chains from one specimen sequenced in a study of identical twins (dated by TCRdb to about 2016). The library was generated by 5' RACE. Sequencer: Illumina HiSeq 2000. Clones were called with MiXCR by TCRdb after fastp trimmed the public reads at Q25, and only in-frame beta chains were retained. Under each unique CDR3 protein, matching rows form one entry showing the most common genes and DNA. The sample contains 200,000 to 250,000 distinct CDR3 sequences, approximately 7% of them found a single time. The biggest ten clones account for approximately 3.6% of the sample. This sample also belongs to another study, concerning yellow fever vaccine responses in identical twins.

The sample comprised memory (CD45RO+) T cells sorted from blood. The cell subset or site label, read with the paper, signifies: CD45RO+ enriched T cells. Receptor source: a woman under 30 in good health.

This chain uses TRBV20-1 with TRBJ1-6; D uncertain. CDR1 is DFQATT and CDR2 is SNEGSKA in the germline V gene (reference sequence). The CDR3 covers 14 residues. Trimming removed 4 bases at V and 7 bases at J, with 14 bases between. The CDR3 bases are TGCAGTGCTACCCTCGCTACCGGGAATTCACCCCTCCACTTT. The encoded protein is CSATLATGNSPLHF.

In this sample, this clonotype turned up a few times. The chain is built from TRBV29-1 and TRBJ2-3; the D gene is possibly TRBD2 (5 bases). Per the germline V gene, CDR1 is SQVTM and CDR2 is ANQGSEA. The CDR3 runs to 14 residues. V was clipped by 4 bases and J by 4 bases, with 15 bases between them. CDR3 sequence reads: CSVVEGIDADTQYF. The CDR3 nucleotides are TGCAGCGTTGTAGAGGGAATAGATGCAGATACGCAGTATTTT.

The genes are TRBV13 and TRBJ1-1; no firm D call. Germline CDR1 and CDR2: PRHDT and FYEKMQ (reference sequence). The CDR3 covers 13 residues. V was shortened by 5 bases and J by 6 bases, with 13 bases between the two germline ends. The CDR3 coding sequence is TGTGCCAGCAGCCCCCTCGTGGGCCCTGAAGCTTTCTTT. It is translated as CASSPLVGPEAFF.

In its sample, this clonotype was seen many times. V gene TRBV27 combines with J gene TRBJ2-2, with TRBD1 matching over 8 bases. J gave up 1 base and V 5 bases, and 6 bases lay outside the gene matches. CDR1 and CDR2 from the germline V gene are MNHEY and SMNVEV (reference sequence). The CDR3 totals 16 residues. In DNA, the CDR3 is TGTGCCAGCAGTCTCCAGGGGGCCATGAACACCGGGGAGCTGTTTTTT. Translated: CASSLQGAMNTGELFF.

V gene TRBV6-1 combines with J gene TRBJ1-2, with 7 bases matching TRBD1. The V segment lost 7 bases and the J segment 2 bases; nucleotides outside the gene matches: 4. The CDR3 runs 13 residues. From germline, CDR1 is MNHNS and CDR2 SASEGT. The CDR3 DNA is TGTGCCAGCAATGACAGGGAGAACTATGGCTACACCTTC. Translating gives CASNDRENYGYTF.